The 7 T cell receptor beta chains in this list originate from one sample, sequenced in a study of blood T cell repertoires in COVID-19. The protocol was immunoSEQ multiplex PCR, while the TCRdb copy is restricted to in-frame clones and leaves out a portion. There are fewer than 200,000 clones in the sample; around 83% occur only once, and approximately 16% lies in the top ten. The source material was PBMCs or T cells enriched from blood (not recorded which). These receptors originate from a man aged 50 to 59 who had recovered from COVID-19.

The V and J genes are TRBV30 and TRBJ2-5, with TRBD1 identical over 9 bases. Germline loops: CDR1 GTSNPN, CDR2 SVGIG (reference sequence). The CDR3 contains 14 residues. The junction had 7 bases not matched to a gene; V was cut back by 2 bases and J by 6 bases. DNA for the CDR3: TGTGCCTGGAGTATGGGGACAGGGTTAAAGACCCAGTACTTC. As protein: CAWSMGTGLKTQYF.

CDR3 sequence (DNA): TGTGCCAGCAGTTACTCGATCACGGGAAATTACTATGGCTACACCTTC. This codes for CASSYSITGNYYGYTF. This chain uses TRBV6-6 with TRBJ1-2; D is unresolved. The CDR3 is 16 residues long. V gave up 0 bases and J gave up 3 bases, with 14 bases separating them. Per the germline V gene, CDR1 is MNHNY and CDR2 is SVGAGI (reference sequence).

The genes are TRBV19 and TRBJ1-3; no reliable D call. The CDR3 spans 13 residues. Germline CDR1 LNHDA, CDR2 SQIVND (reference sequence). V was pared by 3 bases and J by 8 bases, with 11 bases between. The chain's CDR3 is CASSIRNRDTIYF. The CDR3 coding sequence is TGTGCCAGTAGTATCCGGAACCGGGACACCATATATTTT.

The chain carries TRBV25-1 and TRBJ1-6; D gene uncertain. This CDR3 is 15 amino acids long. The V gene's germline CDR1 is MGHDK and CDR2 SYGVNS. V was shortened by 2 bases and J by 3 bases, with 8 bases between the two germline ends. CDR3 protein: CASSEVMSYNSPLHF. CDR3 nucleotide sequence: TGTGCCAGCAGTGAAGTGATGAGCTATAATTCACCCCTCCACTTT.

V gene TRBV6-5 combines with J gene TRBJ1-2; D is perhaps TRBD1 (5 bases). CDR1 and CDR2 (germline): MNHEY, SVGAGI. The V end was cut by 8 bases, the J end by 4 bases, with 17 bases between. The CDR3 covers 14 residues. CDR3 sequence: CASSAVGVTYGYTF. In DNA form, the CDR3 reads TGTGCCAGCTCGGCGGTAGGGGTTACCTATGGCTACACCTTC.

The chain employs TRBV27 and TRBJ2-7; 11 positions match TRBD1. The germline CDR1 and CDR2 sequences are MNHEY and SMNVEV (reference sequence). This CDR3 contains 15 residues. Germline trimming cut 7 bases from V and 3 bases from J; bases unmatched to any gene: 8. The CDR3 DNA sequence: TGTGCCAGCAAGCGGGGGACAGGGGGGATCTACGAGCAGTACTTC. Its translation is CASKRGTGGIYEQYF.

The genes are TRBV5-1 and TRBJ1-2, with TRBD1 identical over 11 bases. CDR3 length equals 18 residues. Trimming took 0 bases from V and 4 from J; bases not matched to a gene: 11. Germline CDR1 SGHRS, CDR2 YFSETQ. The CDR3, as DNA: TGCGCCAGCAGCTTGGATCCGCCCGGGACAGGGGGGATCTATGGCTACACCTTC. Protein sequence: CASSLDPPGTGGIYGYTF.